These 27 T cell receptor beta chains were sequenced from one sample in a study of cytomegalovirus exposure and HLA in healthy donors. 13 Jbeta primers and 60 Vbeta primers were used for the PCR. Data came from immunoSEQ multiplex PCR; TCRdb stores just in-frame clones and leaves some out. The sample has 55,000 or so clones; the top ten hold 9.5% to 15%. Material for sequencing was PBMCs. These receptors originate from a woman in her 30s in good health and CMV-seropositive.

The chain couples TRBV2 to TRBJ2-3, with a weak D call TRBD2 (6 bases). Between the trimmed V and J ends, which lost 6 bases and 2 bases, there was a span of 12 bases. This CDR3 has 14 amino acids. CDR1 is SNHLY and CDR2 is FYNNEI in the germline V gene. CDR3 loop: CASRREVTTDTQYF. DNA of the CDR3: TGTGCCAGCAGGAGGGAGGTTACCACAGATACGCAGTATTTT.

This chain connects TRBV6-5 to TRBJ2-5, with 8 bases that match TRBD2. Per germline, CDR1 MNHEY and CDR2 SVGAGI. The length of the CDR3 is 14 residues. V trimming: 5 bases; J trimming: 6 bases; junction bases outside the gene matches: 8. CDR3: CASSTERGPKTQYF. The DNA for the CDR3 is TGTGCCAGCAGTACGGAGCGGGGGCCTAAGACCCAGTACTTC.

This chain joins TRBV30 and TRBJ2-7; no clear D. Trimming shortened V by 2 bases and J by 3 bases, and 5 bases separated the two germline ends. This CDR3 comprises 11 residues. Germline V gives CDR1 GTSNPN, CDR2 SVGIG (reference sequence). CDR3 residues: CAWSTGYEQYF. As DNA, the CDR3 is TGTGCCTGGAGTACTGGCTACGAGCAGTACTTC.

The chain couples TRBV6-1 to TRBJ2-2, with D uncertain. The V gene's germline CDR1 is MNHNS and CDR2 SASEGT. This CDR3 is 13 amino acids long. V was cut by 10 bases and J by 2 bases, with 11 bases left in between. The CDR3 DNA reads TGTGCCACCGGTGGTGCTAACACCGGGGAGCTGTTTTTT. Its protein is CATGGANTGELFF.

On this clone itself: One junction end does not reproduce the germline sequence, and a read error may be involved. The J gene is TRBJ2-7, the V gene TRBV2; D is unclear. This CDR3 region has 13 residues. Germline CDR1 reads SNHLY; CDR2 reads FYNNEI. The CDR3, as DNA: TGCTCCTTGGGTGATACTAACGCCTACGAGCAGTACTTC. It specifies CSLGDTNAYEQYF.

The CDR3 DNA is TGTGCCAGTATCCAGGGGAACGAGCAGTACTTC. Translated: CASIQGNEQYF. V is TRBV19 and J is TRBJ2-7, with D perhaps matching TRBD1 (6 bases). V lost 7 bases, J lost 5 bases, and 9 bases lay in between. Per the germline V gene, CDR1 is LNHDA and CDR2 is SQIVND (reference sequence). This CDR3 region has 11 residues.

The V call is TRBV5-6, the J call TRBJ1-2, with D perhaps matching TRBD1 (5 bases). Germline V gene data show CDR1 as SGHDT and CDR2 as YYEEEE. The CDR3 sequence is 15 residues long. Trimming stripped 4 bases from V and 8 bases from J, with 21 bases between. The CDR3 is CASSQWTNRVSGYTF. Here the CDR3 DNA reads TGTGCCAGCAGCCAATGGACAAACCGGGTGTCAGGCTACACCTTC.

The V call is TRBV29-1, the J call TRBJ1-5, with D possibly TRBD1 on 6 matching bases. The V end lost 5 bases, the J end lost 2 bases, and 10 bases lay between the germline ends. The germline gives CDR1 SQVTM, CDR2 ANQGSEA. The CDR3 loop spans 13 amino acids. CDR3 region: CSVRAGGNQPQHF. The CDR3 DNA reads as TGCAGCGTTAGGGCAGGGGGCAATCAGCCCCAGCATTTT.

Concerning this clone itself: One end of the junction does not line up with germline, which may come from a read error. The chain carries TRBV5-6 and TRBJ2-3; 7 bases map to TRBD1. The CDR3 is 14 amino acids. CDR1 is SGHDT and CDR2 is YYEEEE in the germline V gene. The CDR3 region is CASSLGTGTDTQYF. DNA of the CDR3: TGTGCCAGCAGTTTGGGGACAGGCACAGATACGCAGTATTTT.

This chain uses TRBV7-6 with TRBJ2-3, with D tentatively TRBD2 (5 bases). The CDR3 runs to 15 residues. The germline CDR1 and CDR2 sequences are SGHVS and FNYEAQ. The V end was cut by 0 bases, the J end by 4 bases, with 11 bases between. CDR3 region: CASSLASGESDTQYF. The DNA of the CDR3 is TGTGCCAGCAGCTTAGCGTCCGGGGAGTCAGATACGCAGTATTTT.

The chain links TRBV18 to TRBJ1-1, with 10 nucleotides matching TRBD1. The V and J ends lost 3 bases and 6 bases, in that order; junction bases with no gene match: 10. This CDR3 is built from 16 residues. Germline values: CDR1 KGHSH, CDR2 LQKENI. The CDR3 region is CASSPIRDRGLAEAFF. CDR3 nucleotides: TGTGCCAGCTCACCGATAAGAGACAGGGGGCTAGCTGAAGCTTTCTTT.

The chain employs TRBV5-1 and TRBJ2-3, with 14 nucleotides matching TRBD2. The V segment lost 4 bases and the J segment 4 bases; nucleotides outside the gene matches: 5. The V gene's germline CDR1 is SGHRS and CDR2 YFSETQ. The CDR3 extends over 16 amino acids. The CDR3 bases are TGCGCCAGCAGCACCGGGACTAGCGGGGGAGCAGATACGCAGTATTTT. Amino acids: CASSTGTSGGADTQYF.

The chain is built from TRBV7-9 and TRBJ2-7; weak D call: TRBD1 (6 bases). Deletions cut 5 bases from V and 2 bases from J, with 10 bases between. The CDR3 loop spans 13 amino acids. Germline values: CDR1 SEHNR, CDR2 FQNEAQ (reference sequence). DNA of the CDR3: TGTGCCAGCAGCCTGGGACACCCCTACGAGCAGTACTTC. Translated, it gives CASSLGHPYEQYF.

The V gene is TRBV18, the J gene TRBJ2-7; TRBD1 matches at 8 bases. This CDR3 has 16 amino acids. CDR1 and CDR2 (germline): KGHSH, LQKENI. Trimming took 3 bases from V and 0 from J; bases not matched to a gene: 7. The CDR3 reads CASSPIQGVSSYEQYF. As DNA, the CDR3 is TGTGCCAGCTCACCTATACAGGGGGTGAGCTCCTACGAGCAGTACTTC.

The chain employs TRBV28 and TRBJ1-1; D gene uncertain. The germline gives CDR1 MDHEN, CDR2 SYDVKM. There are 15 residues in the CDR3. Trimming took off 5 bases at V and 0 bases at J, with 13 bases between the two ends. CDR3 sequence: CASSPIGGMNTEAFF. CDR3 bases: TGTGCCAGCAGTCCCATTGGCGGCATGAACACTGAAGCTTTCTTT.

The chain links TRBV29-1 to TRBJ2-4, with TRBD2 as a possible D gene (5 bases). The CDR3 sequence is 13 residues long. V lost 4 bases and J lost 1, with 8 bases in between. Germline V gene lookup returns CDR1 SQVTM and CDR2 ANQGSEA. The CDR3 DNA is TGCAGCGTTGCAAGGGAGGCCAAAAACATTCAGTACTTC. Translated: CSVAREAKNIQYF.

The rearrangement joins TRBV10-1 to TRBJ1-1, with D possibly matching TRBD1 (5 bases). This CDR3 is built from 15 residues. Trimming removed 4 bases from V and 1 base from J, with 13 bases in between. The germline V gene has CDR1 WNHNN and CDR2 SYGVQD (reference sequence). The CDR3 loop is CASSAGEESNTEAFF. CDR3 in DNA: TGCGCCAGCAGTGCGGGGGAGGAGTCGAACACTGAAGCTTTCTTT.

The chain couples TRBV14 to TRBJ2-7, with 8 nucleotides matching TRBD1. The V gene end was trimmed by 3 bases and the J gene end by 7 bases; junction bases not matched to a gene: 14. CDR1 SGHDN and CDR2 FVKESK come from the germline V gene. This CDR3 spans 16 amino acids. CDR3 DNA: TGTGCCAGCAGCCACCGGACAGGGTTTCTTTCGGATGAGCAGTACTTC. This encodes CASSHRTGFLSDEQYF.

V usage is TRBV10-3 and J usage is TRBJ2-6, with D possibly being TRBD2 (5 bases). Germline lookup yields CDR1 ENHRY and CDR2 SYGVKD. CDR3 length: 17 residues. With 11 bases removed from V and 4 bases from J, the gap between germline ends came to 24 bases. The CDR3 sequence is CASGVAQAGTGANVLTF. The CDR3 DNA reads TGTGCCTCCGGGGTAGCGCAGGCGGGCACGGGGGCCAACGTCCTGACTTTC.

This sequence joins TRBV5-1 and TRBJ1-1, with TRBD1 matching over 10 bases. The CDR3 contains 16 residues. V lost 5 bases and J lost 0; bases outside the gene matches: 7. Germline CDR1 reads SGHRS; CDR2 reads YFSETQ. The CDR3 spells CASRWGQGTVNTEAFF. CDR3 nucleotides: TGCGCCAGCAGATGGGGACAGGGGACGGTGAACACTGAAGCTTTCTTT.

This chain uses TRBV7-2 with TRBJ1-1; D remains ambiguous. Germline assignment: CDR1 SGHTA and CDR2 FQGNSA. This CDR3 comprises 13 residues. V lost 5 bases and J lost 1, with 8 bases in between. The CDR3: CASSVWANTEAFF. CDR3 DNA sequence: TGTGCCAGCAGCGTTTGGGCGAACACTGAAGCTTTCTTT.

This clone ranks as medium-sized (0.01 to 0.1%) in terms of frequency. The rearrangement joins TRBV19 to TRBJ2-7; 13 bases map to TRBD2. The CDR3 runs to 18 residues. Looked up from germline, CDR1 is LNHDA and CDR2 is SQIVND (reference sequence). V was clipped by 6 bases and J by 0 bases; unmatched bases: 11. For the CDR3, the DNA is TGTGCCAGTAGCCCGGAGGAGACTAGCGGGAGGAGCTCCTACGAGCAGTACTTC. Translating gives CASSPEETSGRSSYEQYF.

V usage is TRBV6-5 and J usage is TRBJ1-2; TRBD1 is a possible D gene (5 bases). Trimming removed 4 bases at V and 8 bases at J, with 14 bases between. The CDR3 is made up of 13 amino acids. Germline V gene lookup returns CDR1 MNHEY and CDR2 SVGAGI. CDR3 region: CASSSGGGRGYTF. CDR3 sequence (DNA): TGTGCCAGCAGTTCCGGCGGGGGTAGAGGCTACACCTTC.

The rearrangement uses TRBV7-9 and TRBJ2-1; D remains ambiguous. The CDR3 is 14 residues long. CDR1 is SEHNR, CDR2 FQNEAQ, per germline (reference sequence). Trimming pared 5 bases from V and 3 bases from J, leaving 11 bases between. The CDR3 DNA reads TGTGCCAGCAGCCCCCCGAGCGTCTACAATGAGCAGTTCTTC. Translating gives CASSPPSVYNEQFF.

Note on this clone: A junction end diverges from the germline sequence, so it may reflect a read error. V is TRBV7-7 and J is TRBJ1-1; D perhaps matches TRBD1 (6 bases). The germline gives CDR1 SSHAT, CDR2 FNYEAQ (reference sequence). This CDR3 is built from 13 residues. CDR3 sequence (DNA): TGTGCTAGCAGCTTAAACAGGGACACTGAAGCTTTCTTT. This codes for CASSLNRDTEAFF.

The CDR3 spells CASSVGTGPNEAFF. The CDR3 DNA is TGTGCCAGCAGTGTCGGGACAGGGCCTAACGAAGCTTTCTTT. The rearrangement links TRBV2 to TRBJ1-1; 9 nucleotides line up with TRBD1. After removal of 4 bases from V and 8 bases from J, the junction contained 8 bases not matched to a gene. From germline, CDR1 is SNHLY and CDR2 FYNNEI. The CDR3 runs to 14 residues.

DNA of the CDR3: TGTGCCTGGAGGCCCTATGATGAAGCTTTCTTT. Translation gives CAWRPYDEAFF. V and J are TRBV30 and TRBJ1-1; no clear D gene. CDR1 and CDR2 (germline): GTSNPN, SVGIG (reference sequence). The V end lost 3 bases, the J end lost 7 bases, and 9 bases lay between the germline ends. The CDR3 covers 11 residues.